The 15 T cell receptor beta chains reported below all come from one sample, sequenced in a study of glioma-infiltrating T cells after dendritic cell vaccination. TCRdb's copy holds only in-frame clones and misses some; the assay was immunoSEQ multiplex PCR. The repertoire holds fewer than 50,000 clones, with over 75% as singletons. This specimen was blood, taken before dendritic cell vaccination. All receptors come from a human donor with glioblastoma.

The CDR3 region has the DNA TGCGCCAGCAGCTTGGCCTTAGTATCAAGGGGGGGTGAGCAGTTCTTC. It translates to CASSLALVSRGGEQFF. J is TRBJ2-1 and V is TRBV5-1; tentative D call: TRBD2 (7 bases). CDR1 is SGHRS, CDR2 YFSETQ, per germline. Deletions cut 0 bases from V and 9 bases from J, with 19 bases between. The CDR3 contains 16 residues. Variable domain in full (rest from reference TRBV5-1 and TRBJ2-1): KAGVTQTPRYLIKTRGQQVTLSCSPISGHRSVSWYQQTPGQGLQFLFEYFSETQRNKGNFPGRFSGRQFSNSRSEMNVSTLELGDSALYLCASSLALVSRGGEQFFGPGTRLTVL.

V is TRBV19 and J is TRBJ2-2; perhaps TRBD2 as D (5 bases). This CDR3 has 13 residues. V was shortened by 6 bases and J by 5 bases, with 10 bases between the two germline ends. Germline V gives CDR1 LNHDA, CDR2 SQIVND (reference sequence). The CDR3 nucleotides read TGTGCCAGTAGCTCTAGCTCGACCGGGGAGCTGTTTTTT. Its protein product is CASSSSSTGELFF.

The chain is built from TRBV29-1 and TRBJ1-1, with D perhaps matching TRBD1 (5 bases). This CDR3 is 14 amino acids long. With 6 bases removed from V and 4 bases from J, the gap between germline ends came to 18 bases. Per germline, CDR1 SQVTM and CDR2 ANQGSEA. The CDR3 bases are TGCAGCGTCGTTCCGGGGGGAGTAGGCACTGAAGCTTTCTTT. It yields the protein CSVVPGGVGTEAFF.

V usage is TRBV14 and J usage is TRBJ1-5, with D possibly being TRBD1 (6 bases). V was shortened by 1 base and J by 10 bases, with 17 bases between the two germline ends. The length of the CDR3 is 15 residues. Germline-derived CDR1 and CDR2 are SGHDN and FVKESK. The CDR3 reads CASSQVDSPSFPQHF. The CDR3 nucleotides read TGTGCCAGCAGCCAAGTGGACAGTCCCAGTTTTCCCCAGCATTTT.

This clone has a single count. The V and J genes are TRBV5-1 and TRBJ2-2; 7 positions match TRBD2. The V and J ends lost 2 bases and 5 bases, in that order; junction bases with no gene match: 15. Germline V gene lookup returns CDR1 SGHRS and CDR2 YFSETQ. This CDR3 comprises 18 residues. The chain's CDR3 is CASSLKSVTAGRTGELFF. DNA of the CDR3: TGCGCCAGCAGCTTAAAATCTGTGACAGCGGGGAGGACCGGGGAGCTGTTTTTT.

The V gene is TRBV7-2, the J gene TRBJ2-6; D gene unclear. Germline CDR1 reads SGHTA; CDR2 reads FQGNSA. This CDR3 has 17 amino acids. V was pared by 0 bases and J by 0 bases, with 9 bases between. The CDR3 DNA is TGTGCCAGCAGCTTAGCAACAACCTCCTCTGGGGCCAACGTCCTGACTTTC. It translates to CASSLATTSSGANVLTF. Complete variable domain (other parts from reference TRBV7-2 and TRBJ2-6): GAGVSQSPSNKVTEKGKDVELRCDPISGHTALYWYRQSLGQGLEFLIYFQGNSAPDKSGLPSDRFSAERTGGSVSTLTIQRTQQEDSAVYLCASSLATTSSGANVLTFGAGSRLTVL.

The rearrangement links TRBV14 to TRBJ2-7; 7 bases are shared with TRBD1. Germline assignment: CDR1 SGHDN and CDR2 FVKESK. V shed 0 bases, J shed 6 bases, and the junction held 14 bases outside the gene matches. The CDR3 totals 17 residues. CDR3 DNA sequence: TGTGCCAGCAGCCAAGACCGACAGGGTCCCCTTGTCGGCGAGCAGTACTTC. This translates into CASSQDRQGPLVGEQYF.

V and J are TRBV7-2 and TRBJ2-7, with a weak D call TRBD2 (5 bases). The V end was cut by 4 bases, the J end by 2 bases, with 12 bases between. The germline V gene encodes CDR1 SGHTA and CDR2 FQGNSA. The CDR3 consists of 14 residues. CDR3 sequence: CASSSGFNAYEQYF. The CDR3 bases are TGTGCCAGCAGCTCGGGGTTTAACGCCTACGAGCAGTACTTC.

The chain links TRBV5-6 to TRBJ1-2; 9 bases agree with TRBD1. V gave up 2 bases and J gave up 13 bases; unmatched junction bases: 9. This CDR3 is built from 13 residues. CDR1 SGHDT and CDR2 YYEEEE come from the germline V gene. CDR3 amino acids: CASSFWTGAPFTF. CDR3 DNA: TGTGCCAGCAGCTTCTGGACAGGGGCGCCTTTCACCTTC.

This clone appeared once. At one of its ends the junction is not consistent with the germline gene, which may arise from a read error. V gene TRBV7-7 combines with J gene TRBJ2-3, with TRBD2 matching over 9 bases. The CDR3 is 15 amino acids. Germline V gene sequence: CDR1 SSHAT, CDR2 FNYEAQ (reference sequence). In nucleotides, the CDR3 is TGTGCTAGCAGCTTAGCGGGAGCGACAACAGATACGCAGTATTTT. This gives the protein CASSLAGATTDTQYF.

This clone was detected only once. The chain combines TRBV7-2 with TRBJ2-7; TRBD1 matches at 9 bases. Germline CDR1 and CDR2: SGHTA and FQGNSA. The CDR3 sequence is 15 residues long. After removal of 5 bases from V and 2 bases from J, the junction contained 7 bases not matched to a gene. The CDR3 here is CASSDAGTGPYEQYF. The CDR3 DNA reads TGTGCCAGCAGCGATGCCGGGACAGGGCCCTACGAGCAGTACTTC. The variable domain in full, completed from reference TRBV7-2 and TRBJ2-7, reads GAGVSQSPSNKVTEKGKDVELRCDPISGHTALYWYRQSLGQGLEFLIYFQGNSAPDKSGLPSDRFSAERTGGSVSTLTIQRTQQEDSAVYLCASSDAGTGPYEQYFGPGTRLTVT.

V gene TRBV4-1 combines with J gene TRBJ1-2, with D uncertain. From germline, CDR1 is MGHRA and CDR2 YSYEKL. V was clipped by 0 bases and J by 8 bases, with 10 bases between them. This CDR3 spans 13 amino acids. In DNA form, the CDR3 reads TGCGCCAGCAGCCAAGAAAATTCGGAGGGCTACACCTTC. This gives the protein CASSQENSEGYTF.

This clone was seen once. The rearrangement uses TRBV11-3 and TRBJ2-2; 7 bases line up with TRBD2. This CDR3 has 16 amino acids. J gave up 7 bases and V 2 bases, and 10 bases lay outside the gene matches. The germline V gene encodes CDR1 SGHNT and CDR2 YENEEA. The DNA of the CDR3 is TGTGCCAGCAGCTTAAGGTGGGAGGGCCCTAACGGGGAGCTGTTTTTT. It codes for CASSLRWEGPNGELFF.

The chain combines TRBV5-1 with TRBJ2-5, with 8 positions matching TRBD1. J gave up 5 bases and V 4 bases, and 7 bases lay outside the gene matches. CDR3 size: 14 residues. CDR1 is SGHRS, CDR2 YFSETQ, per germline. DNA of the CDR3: TGCGCCAGCAGCGCTGGGGGACAGGCGGAGACCCAGTACTTC. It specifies CASSAGGQAETQYF.

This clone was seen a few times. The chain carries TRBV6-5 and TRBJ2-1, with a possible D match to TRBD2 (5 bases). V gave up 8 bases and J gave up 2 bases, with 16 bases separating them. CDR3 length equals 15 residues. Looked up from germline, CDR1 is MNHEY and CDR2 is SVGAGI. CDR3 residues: CASAPSGEPYNEQFF. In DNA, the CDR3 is TGTGCCAGCGCTCCTTCCGGGGAACCCTACAATGAGCAGTTCTTC.